This T cell receptor (beta chain) is from a study of blood T cell repertoires in COVID-19. Study as a whole: The United States, Italy and Spain provided the acute and convalescent COVID-19 samples. The analysed material was cDNA or gDNA that came from T cells, B-cell-depleted T cells, or PBMCs.

The length of the CDR3 is 16 residues. CDR1 is SGHTA, CDR2 FQGNSA, per germline. J was trimmed by 4 bases and V by 6 bases; bases with no gene match: 8. In the original analysis: Reference gene primer amplification yielded estimated nucleated cell counts. Clones were read by immunoSEQ multiplex PCR, and TCRdb kept only the in-frame ones, dropping some. V and J calls and clone size are copied from that table; D and trimming were computed from the DNA. Seen here are tens of thousands of clones, 80% to 90% observed once, and the top ten hold around a sixth. The source material was peripheral blood. The receptor was isolated from a man between 65 and 80 years old with active COVID-19. J is TRBJ2-3 and V is TRBV7-2; TRBD2 matches at 12 bases. This CDR3 is CASSPSSGGAPDTQYF. CDR3 bases: TGTGCCAGCAGTCCCTCTAGCGGGGGGGCCCCAGATACGCAGTATTTT.